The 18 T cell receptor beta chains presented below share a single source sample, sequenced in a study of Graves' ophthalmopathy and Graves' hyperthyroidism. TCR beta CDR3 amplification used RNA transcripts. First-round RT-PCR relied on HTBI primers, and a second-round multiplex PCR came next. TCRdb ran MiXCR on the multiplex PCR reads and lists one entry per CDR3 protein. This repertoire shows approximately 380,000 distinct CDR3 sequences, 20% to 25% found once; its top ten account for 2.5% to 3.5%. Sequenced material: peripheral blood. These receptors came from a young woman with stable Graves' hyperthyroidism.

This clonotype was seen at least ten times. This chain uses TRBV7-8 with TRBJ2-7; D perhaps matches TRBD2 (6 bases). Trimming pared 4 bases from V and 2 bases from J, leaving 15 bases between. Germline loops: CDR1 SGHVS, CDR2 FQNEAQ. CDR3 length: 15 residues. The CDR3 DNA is TGTGCCAGCAGCTCCCTAGCGTCTCTCCCCTACGAGCAGTACTTC. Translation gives CASSSLASLPYEQYF.

Here the CDR3 reads CASSGYGPPQETQYF. The CDR3 region has the DNA TGCGCCAGCAGTGGGTACGGGCCCCCCCAAGAGACCCAGTACTTC. The rearrangement links TRBV10-2 to TRBJ2-5; D is unresolved. Germline CDR1 and CDR2: WSHSY and SAAADI. The germline V and J ends were trimmed by 4 bases and 1 base, with 13 bases remaining between them. The CDR3 covers 15 residues.

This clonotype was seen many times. In DNA form, the CDR3 reads TGTGCCAGCAGTCCCCTCCGAGGGACCCAGTACTTC. Protein sequence: CASSPLRGTQYF. The J gene is TRBJ2-5, the V gene TRBV12-3 or TRBV12-4; D unresolved. The V and J ends lost 5 bases and 7 bases respectively, with 11 bases between them. The CDR3 consists of 12 residues.

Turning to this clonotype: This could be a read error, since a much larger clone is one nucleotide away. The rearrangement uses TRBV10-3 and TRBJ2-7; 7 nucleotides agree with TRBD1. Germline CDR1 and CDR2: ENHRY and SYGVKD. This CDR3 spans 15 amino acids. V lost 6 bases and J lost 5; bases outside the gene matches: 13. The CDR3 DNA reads TGTGCCATCAGAGGTTCGGGACAGAACTTGGACGAGCAGTACGTC. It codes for CAIRGSGQNLDEQYV.

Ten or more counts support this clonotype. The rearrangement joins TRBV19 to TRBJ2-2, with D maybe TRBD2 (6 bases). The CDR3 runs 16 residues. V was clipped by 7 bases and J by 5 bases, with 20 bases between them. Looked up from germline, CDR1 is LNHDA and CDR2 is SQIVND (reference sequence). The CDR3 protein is CASMGDSRIATGELFF. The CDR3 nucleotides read TGTGCCAGTATGGGGGACTCACGAATTGCAACCGGGGAGCTGTTTTTT.

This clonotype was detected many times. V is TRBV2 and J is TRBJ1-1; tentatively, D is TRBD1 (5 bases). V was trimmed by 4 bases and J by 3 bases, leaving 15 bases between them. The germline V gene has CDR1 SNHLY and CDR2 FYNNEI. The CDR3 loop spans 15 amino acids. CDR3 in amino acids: CASSGGTGRDTEAFF. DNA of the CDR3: TGTGCCAGCAGTGGAGGGACCGGGAGGGACACTGAAGCTTTCTTT.

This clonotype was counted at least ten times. In DNA, the CDR3 is TGTGCCAGCAGTAAGAGCGGTACCCGCCAAGAGACCCAGTACTTC. Translating gives CASSKSGTRQETQYF. The chain uses TRBV2 and TRBJ2-5; D might be TRBD2 (5 bases). Trimming removed 5 bases from V and 1 base from J, with 14 bases in between. Germline-derived CDR1 and CDR2 are SNHLY and FYNNEI. The CDR3 covers 15 residues.

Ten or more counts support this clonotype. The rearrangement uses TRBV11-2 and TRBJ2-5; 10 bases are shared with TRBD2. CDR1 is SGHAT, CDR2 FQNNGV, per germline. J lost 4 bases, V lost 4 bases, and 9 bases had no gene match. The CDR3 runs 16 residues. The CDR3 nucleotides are TGTGCCAGCAGCTCGCTCCCGGGACTAGCGACAGAGACCCAGTACTTC. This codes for CASSSLPGLATETQYF.

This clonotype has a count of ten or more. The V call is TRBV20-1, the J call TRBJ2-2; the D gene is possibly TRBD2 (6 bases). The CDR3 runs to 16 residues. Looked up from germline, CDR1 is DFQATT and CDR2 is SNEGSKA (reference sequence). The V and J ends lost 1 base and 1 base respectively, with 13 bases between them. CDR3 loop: CSARVRLAKNTGELFF. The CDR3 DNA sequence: TGCAGTGCTAGAGTGCGTCTAGCGAAGAACACCGGGGAGCTGTTTTTT.

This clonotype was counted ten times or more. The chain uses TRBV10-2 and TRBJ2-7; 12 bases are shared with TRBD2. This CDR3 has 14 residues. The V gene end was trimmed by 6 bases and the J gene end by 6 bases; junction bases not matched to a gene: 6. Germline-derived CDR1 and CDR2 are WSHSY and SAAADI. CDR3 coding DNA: TGCGCCAGCAGCCGACTAGCGGGAGTCAGCGAGCAGTACTTC. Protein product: CASSRLAGVSEQYF.

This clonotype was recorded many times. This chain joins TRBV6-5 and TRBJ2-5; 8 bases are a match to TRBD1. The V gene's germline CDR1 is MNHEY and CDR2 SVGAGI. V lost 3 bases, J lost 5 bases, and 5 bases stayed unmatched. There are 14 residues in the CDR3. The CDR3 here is CASSYAGGGETQYF. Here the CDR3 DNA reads TGTGCCAGCAGTTATGCAGGGGGCGGGGAGACCCAGTACTTC.

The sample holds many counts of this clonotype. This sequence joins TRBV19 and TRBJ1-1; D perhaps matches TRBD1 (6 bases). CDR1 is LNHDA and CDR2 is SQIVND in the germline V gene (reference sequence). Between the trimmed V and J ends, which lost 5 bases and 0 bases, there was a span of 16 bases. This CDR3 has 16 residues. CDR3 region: CASSPVLGQMNTEAFF. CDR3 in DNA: TGTGCCAGTAGTCCCGTTCTCGGACAGATGAACACTGAAGCTTTCTTT.

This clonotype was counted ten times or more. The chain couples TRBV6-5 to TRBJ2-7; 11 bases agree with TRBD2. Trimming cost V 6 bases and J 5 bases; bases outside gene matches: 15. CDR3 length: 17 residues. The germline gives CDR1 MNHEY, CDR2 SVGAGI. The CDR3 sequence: CASRRGLSGRAVNEQYF. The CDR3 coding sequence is TGTGCCAGCAGACGGGGGCTTAGCGGGAGGGCCGTAAACGAGCAGTACTTC.

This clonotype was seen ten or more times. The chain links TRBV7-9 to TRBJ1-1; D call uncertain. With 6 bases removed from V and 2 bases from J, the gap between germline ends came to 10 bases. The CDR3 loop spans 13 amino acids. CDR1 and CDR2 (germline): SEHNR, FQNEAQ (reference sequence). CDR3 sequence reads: CASSRTSNTEAFF. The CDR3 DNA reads TGTGCCAGCAGTCGCACATCTAACACTGAAGCTTTCTTT.

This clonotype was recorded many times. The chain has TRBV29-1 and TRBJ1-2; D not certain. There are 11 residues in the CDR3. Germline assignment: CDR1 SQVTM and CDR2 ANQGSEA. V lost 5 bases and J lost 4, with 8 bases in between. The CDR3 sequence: CSVSRFYGYTF. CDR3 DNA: TGCAGCGTTTCCAGGTTCTATGGCTACACCTTC.

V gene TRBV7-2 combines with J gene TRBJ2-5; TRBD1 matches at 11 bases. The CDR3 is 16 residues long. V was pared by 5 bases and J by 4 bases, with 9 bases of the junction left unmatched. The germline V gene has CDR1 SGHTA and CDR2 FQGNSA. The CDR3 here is CASSARTGGPRETQYF. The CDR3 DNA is TGTGCCAGCAGCGCACGGACAGGGGGCCCTCGAGAGACCCAGTACTTC.

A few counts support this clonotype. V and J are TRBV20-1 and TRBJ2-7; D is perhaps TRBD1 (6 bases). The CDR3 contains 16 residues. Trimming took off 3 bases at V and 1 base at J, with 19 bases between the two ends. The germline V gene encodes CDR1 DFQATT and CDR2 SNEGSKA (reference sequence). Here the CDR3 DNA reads TGCAGTGCTAGTGAGGGACACGTAGAACTATCCTACGAGCAGTACTTC. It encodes CSASEGHVELSYEQYF.

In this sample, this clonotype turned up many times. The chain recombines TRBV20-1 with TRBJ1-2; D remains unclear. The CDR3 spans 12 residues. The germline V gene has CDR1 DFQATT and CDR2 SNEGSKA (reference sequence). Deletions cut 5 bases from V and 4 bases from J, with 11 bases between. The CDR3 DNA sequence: TGCAGTGCTCGGACGGCTGGCTATGGCTACACCTTC. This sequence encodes CSARTAGYGYTF.